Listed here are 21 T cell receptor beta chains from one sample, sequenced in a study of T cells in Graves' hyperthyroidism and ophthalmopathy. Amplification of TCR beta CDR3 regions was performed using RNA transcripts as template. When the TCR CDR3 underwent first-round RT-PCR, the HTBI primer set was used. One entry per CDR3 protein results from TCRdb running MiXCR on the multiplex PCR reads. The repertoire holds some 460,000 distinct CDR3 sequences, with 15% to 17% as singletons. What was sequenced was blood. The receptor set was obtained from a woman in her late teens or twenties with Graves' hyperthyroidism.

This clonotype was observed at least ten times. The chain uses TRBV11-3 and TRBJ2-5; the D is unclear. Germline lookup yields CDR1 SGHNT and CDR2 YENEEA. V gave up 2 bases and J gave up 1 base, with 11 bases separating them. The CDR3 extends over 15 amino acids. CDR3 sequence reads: CASSLTALLQETQYF. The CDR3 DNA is TGTGCCAGCAGCTTAACAGCTTTGCTCCAAGAGACCCAGTACTTC.

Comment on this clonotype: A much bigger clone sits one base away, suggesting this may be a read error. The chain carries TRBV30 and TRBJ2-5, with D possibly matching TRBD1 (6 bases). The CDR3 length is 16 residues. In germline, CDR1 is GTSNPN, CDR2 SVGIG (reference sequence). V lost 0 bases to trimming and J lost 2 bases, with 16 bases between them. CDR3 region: CAWSVKEQGKQETQYF. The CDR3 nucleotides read TGTGCCTGGAGTGTTAAGGAACAGGGCAAACAAGAGACCCAGTACTTC. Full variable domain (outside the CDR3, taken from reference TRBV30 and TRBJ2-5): SQTIHQWPATLVQPVGSPLSLECTVEGTSNPNLYWYRQAAGRGLQLLFYSVGIGQISSEVPQNLSASRPQDRQFILSSKKLLLSDSGFYLCAWSVKEQGKQETQYFGPGTRLLVL.

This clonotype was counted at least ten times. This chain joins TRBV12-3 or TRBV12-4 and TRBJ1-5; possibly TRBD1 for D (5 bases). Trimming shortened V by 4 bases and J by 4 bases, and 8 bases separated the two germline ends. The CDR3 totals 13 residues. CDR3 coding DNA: TGTGCCAGCAGTTCAGGGTATAATCAGCCCCAGCATTTT. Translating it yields CASSSGYNQPQHF.

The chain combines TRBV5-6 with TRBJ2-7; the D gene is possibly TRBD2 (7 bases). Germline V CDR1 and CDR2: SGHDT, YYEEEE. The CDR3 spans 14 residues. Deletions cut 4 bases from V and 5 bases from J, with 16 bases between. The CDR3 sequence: CASSRGAYIHEQYF. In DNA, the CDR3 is TGTGCCAGCAGCCGGGGGGCTTATATCCACGAGCAGTACTTC.

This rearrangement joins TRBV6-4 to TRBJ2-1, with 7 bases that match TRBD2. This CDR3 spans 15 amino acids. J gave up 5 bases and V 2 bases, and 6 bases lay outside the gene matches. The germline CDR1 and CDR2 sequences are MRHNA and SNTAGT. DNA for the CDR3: TGTGCCAGCAGTGACAAGGCGGGGGAAAACAATGAGCAGTTCTTC. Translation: CASSDKAGENNEQFF.

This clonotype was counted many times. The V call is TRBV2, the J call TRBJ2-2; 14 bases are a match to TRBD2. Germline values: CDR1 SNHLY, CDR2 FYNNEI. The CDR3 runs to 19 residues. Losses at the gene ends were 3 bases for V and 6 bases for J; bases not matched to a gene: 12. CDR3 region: CASSDLGGTSGSKAGELFF. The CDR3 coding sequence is TGTGCCAGCAGTGATTTAGGTGGGACTAGCGGGAGTAAAGCCGGGGAGCTGTTTTTT.

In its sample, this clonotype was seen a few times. The CDR3 DNA reads TGTGCCTGGAGGGGAGGACAGACTAAAGGAGAAAAACTGTTTTTT. Translation: CAWRGGQTKGEKLFF. This chain links TRBV30 with TRBJ1-4, with D perhaps matching TRBD1 (6 bases). Looked up from germline, CDR1 is GTSNPN and CDR2 is SVGIG (reference sequence). The CDR3 length is 15 residues. The V gene lost 3 bases and the J gene lost 8 bases, with 19 bases spanning the gap. The variable domain in full, with the rest retrieved from reference TRBV30 and TRBJ1-4, is SQTIHQWPATLVQPVGSPLSLECTVEGTSNPNLYWYRQAAGRGLQLLFYSVGIGQISSEVPQNLSASRPQDRQFILSSKKLLLSDSGFYLCAWRGGQTKGEKLFFGSGTQLSVL.

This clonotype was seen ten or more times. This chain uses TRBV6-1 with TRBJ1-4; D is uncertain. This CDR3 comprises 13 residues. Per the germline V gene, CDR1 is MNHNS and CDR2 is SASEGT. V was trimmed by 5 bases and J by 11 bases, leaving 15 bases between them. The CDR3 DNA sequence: TGTGCCAGCAGTTATCTCGGGCCGGGGAAACTGTTTTTT. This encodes CASSYLGPGKLFF.

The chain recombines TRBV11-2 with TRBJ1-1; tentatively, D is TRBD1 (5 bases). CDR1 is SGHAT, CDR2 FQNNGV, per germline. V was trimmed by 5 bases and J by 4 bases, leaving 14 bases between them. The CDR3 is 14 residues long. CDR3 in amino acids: CASSPQWGVTEAFF. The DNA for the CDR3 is TGTGCCAGCAGCCCCCAATGGGGCGTCACTGAAGCTTTCTTT.

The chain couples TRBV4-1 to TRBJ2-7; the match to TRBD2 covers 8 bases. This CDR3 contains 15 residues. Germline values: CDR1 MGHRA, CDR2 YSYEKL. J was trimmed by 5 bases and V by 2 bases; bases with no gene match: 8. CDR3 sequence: CASSQQEREPHEQYF. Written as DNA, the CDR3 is TGCGCCAGCAGCCAACAAGAGCGGGAGCCCCACGAGCAGTACTTC.

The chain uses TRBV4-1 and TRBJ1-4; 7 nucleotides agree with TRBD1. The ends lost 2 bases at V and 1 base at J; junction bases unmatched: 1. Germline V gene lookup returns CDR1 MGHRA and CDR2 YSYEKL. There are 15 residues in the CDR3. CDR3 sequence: CASSQQGGTNEKLFF. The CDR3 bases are TGCGCCAGCAGCCAACAGGGGGGAACTAATGAAAAACTGTTTTTT.

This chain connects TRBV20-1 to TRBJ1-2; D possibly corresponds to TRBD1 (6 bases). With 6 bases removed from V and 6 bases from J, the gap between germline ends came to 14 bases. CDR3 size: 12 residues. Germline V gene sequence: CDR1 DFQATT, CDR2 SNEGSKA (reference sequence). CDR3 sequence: CSAERGPDGYTF. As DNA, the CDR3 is TGCAGTGCCGAGCGGGGGCCCGATGGCTACACCTTC.

Written as DNA, the CDR3 is TGTGCCAGCTCTTTAGCCCAAGGAGGGGGGAGCGGGGGGGCTGCAGAGACCCAGTACTTC. Translating it yields CASSLAQGGGSGGAAETQYF. V gene TRBV12-3 or TRBV12-4 combines with J gene TRBJ2-5; TRBD2 aligns across 10 bases. CDR3 length: 20 residues. Trimming cost V 8 bases and J 4 bases; bases outside gene matches: 25.

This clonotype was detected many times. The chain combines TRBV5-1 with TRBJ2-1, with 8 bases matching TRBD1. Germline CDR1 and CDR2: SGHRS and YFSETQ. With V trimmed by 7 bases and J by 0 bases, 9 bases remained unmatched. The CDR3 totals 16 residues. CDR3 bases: TGCGCCAGCGGACAAACAGGGGGAGGCTCCTACAATGAGCAGTTCTTC. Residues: CASGQTGGGSYNEQFF.

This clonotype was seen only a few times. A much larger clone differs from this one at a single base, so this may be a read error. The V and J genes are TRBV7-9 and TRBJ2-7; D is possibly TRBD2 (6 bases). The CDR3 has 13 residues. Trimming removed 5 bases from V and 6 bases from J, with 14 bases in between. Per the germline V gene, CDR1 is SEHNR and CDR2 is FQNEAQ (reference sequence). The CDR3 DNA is TGTGCCAGCAGCCGTACCGGGGGTTGCGAGCAGTACTTC. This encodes CASSRTGGCEQYF.

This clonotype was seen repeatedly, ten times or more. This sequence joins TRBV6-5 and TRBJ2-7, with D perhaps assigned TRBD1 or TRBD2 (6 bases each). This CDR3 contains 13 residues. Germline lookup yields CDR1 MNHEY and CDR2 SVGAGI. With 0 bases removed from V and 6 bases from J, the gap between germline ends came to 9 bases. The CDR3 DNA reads TGTGCCAGCAGTTACTCTCGGGGGCGCGAGCAGTACTTC. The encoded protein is CASSYSRGREQYF.

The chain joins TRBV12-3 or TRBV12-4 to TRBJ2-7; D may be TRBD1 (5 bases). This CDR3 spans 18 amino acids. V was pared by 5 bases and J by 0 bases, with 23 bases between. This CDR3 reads CASSPRRTRADPSYEQYF. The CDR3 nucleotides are TGTGCCAGCAGTCCCCGGAGAACCAGGGCGGACCCCTCCTACGAGCAGTACTTC.

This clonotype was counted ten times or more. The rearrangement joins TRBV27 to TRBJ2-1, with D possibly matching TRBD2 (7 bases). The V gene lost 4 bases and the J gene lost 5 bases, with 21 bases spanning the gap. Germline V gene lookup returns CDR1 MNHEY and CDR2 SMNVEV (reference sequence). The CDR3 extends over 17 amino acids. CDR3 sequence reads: CASSSQPYREGNNEQFF. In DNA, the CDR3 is TGTGCCAGCAGTTCCCAACCATACAGGGAGGGAAACAATGAGCAGTTCTTC.

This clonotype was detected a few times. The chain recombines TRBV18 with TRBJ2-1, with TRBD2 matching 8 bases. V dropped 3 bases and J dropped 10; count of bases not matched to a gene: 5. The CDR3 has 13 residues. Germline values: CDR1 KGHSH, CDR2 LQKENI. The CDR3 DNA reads TGTGCCAGCTCACCCCTCGGCGGGAGGGAGCAGTTCTTC. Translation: CASSPLGGREQFF.

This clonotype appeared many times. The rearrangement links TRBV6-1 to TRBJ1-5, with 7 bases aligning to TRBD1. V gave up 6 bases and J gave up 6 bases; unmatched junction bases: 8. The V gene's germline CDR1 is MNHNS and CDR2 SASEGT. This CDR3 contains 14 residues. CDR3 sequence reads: CASRRGGSSQPQHF. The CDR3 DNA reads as TGTGCCAGCAGGCGAGGGGGCTCGAGTCAGCCCCAGCATTTT.

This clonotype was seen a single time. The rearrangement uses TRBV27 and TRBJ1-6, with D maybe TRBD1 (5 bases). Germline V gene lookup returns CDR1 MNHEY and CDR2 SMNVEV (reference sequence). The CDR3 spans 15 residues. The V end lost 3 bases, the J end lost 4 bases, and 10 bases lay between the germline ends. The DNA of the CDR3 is TGTGCCAGCAGTTTTGAGGGGTCGTATAATTCACCCCTCCACTTT. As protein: CASSFEGSYNSPLHF.